This T cell receptor (beta chain) was sequenced in a study of response to subunit inactivated influenza vaccine. The length of the CDR3 is 13 residues. The germline CDR1 and CDR2 sequences are MNHEY and SMNVEV (reference sequence). With 8 bases removed from V and 4 bases from J, the gap between germline ends came to 12 bases. TCRdb independently ran MiXCR on the RT-PCR reads; one entry per CDR3 protein. This table has 650,000 to 700,000 distinct CDR3 sequences, 15% to 17% appearing once. The receptor was derived from a man aged 50-59 years who received an inactivated influenza vaccine. The sequencing used PBMCs from blood, collected about 12 days after vaccination. The rearrangement uses TRBV27 and TRBJ2-1; D gene uncertain. This CDR3 is CASGSAEYNEQFF. Written as DNA, the CDR3 is TGTGCCAGCGGGTCCGCAGAGTACAATGAGCAGTTCTTC.